Here is one T cell receptor (beta chain) with its context. Generated by immunoSEQ multiplex PCR, the TCRdb table keeps only in-frame clones and is missing some. The sample shows 120,000 or so clones, around four fifths of them seen only once. The CDR3 runs 13 residues. Germline assignment: CDR1 MDHEN and CDR2 SYDVKM. Trimming took 2 bases from V and 6 from J, leaving 10 bases between them. This sample was included in a study of blood T cell repertoires in COVID-19. At the level of the study: The samples span acute and convalescent COVID-19 from the United States, Italy and Spain. PBMCs, B-cell-depleted T cells, or T cells were the source of the cDNA or gDNA that made up the material.

This sequence originates from a human donor in a cohort sampled during active COVID-19. The specimen was peripheral blood. J is TRBJ1-1 and V is TRBV28; D gene ambiguous. CDR3 region: CASSLLAVPEAFF. CDR3 bases: TGTGCCAGCAGTTTACTTGCGGTGCCTGAAGCTTTCTTT.